This T cell receptor beta chain derives from a study of monozygotic twins with inflammatory bowel disease. From its re-call of the 5' RACE reads, TCRdb lists each CDR3 protein once, without DNA. Its table records a few hundred thousand distinct CDR3 sequences. Sampling involved one blood draw (less than 2.8 ml) for every donor. The CDR3 totals 13 residues. In germline, CDR1 is SGHRS, CDR2 YFSETQ. Material for sequencing was blood. This TCR came from a human donor with ulcerative colitis or Crohn's disease, or a healthy co-twin of an affected twin (not recorded which). J is TRBJ2-3 and V is TRBV5-1. CDR3 region: CASSLIGADTQYF.